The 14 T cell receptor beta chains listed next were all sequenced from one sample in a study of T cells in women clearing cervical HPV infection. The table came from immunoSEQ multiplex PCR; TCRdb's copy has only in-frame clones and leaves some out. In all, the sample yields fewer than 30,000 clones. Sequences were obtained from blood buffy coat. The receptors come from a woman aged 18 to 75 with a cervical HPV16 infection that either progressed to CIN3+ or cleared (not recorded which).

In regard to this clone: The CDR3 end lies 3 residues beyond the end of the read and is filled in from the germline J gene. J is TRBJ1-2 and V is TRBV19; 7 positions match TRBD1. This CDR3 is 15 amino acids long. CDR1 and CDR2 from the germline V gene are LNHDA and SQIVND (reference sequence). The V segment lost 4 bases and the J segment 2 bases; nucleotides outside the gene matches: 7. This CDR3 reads CASSTRQGTNYGYTF. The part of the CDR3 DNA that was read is TGTGCCAGTAGTACTAGACAGGGTACCAACTATGGC.

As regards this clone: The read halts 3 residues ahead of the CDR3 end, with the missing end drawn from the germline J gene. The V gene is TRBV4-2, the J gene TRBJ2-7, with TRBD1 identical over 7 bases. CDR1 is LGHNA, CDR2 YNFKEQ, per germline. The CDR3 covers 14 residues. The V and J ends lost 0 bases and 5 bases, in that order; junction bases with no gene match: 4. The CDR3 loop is CASSQDYRGDEQYF. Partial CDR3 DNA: TGTGCCAGCAGCCAAGACTACAGGGGCGACGAG.

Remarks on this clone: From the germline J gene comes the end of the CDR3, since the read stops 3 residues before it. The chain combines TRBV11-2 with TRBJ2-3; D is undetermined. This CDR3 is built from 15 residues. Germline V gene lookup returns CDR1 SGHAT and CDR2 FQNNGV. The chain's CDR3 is CASSPGSDVQETQYF. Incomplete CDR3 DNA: TGTGCCAGCAGCCCAGGATCCGACGTACAAGAGACG.

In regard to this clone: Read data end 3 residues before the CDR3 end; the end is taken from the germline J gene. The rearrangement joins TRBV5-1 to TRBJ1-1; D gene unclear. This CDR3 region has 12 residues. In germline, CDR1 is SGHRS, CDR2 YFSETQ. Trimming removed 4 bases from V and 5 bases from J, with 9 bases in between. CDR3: CASSLTPTEAFF. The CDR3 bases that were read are TGCGCCAGCAGCCTCACTCCTACTGAA. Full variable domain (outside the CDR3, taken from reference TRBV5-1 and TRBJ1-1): KAGVTQTPRYLIKTRGQQVTLSCSPISGHRSVSWYQQTPGQGLQFLFEYFSETQRNKGNFPGRFSGRQFSNSRSEMNVSTLELGDSALYLCASSLTPTEAFFGQGTRLTVV.

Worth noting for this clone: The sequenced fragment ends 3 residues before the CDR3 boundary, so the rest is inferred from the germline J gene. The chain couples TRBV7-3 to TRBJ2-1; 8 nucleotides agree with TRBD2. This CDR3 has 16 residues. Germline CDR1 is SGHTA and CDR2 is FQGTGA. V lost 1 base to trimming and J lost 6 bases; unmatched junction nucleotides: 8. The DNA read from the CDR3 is TGTGCCAGCAGCTTAATTTGGCAGCGGGAGCGCAATGAG. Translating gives CASSLIWQRERNE. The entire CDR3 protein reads CASSLIWQRERNEQFF. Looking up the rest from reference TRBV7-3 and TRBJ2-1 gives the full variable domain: GAGVSQTPSNKVTEKGKYVELRCDPISGHTALYWYRQSLGQGPEFLIYFQGTGAADDSGLPNDRFFAVRPEGSVSTLKIQRTERGDSAVYLCASSLIWQRERNEQFFGPGTRLTVL.

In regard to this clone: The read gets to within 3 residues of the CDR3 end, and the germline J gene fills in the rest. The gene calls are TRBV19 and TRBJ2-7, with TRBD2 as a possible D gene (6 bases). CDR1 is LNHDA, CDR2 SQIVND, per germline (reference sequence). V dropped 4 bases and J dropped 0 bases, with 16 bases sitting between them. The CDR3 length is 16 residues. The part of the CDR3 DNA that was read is TGTGCCAGTAGTAGGCAGGGACTGCCGAGCTCCTACGAG. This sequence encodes CASSRQGLPSSYE. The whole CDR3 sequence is CASSRQGLPSSYEQYF. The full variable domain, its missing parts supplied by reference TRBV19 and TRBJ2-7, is DGGITQSPKYLFRKEGQNVTLSCEQNLNHDAMYWYRQDPGQGLRLIYYSQIVNDFQKGDIAEGYSVSREKKESFPLTVTSAQKNPTAFYLCASSRQGLPSSYEQYFGPGTRLTVT.

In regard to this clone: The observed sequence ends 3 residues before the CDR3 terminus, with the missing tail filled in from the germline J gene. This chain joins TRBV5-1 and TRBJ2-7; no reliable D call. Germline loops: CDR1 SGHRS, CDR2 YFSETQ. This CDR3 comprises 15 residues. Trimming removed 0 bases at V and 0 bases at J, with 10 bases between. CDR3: CASSLEAGHSYEQYF. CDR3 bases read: TGCGCCAGCAGCTTGGAGGCAGGCCACTCCTACGAG.

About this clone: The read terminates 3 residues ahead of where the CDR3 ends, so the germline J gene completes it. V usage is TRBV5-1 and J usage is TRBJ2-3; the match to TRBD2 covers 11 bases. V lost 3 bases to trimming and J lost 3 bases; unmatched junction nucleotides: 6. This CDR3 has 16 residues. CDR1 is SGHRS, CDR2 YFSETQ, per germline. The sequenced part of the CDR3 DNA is TGCGCCAGCAGCTCCACTACTAGCGGGAGAACAGATACG. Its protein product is CASSSTTSGRTDT. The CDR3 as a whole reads CASSSTTSGRTDTQYF.

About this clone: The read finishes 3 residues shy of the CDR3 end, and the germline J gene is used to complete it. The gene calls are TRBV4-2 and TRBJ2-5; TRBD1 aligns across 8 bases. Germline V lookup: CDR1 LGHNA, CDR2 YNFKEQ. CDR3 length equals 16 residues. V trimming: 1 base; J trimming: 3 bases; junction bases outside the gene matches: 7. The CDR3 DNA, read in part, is TGTGCCAGCAGCCAAGGATTGCAGGGGGCGGAAGAGACC. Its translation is CASSQGLQGAEET. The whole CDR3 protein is CASSQGLQGAEETQYF.

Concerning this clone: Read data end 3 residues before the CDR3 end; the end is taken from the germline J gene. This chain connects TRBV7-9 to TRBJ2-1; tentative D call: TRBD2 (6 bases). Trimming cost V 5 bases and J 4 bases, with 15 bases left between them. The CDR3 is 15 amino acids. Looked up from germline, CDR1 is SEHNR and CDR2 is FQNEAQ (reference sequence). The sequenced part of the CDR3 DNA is TGTGCCAGCAGCGCAAGTCGGGGGAAATACAATGAG. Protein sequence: CASSASRGKYNE. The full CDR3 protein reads CASSASRGKYNEQFF. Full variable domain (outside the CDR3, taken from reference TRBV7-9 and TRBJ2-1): DTGVSQNPRHKITKRGQNVTFRCDPISEHNRLYWYRQTLGQGPEFLTYFQNEAQLEKSRLLSDRFSAERPKGSFSTLEIQRTEQGDSAMYLCASSASRGKYNEQFFGPGTRLTVL.

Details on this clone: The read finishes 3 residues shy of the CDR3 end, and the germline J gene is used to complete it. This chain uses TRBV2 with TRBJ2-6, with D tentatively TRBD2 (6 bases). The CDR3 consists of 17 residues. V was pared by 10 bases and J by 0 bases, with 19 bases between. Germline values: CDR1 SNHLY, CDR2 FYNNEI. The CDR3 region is CATRGTLPGSGANVLTF. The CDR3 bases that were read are TGTGCCACCCGGGGGACCCTACCCGGCTCTGGGGCCAACGTC.

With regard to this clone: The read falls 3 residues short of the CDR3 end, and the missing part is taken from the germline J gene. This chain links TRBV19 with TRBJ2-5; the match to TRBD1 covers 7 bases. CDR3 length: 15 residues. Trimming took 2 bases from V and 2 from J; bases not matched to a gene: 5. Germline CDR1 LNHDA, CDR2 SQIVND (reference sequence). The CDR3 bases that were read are TGTGCCAGTAGTATAAGGACAGGCCCGCAAGAGACC. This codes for CASSIRTGPQET. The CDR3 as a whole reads CASSIRTGPQETQYF.

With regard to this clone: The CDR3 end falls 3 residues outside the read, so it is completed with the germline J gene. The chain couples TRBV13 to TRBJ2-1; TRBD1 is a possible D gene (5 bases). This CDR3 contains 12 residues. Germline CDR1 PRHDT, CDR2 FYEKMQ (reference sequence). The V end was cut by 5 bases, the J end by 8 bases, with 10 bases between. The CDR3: CASSHTRDEQFF. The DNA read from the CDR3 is TGTGCCAGCAGCCACACCAGGGATGAG.

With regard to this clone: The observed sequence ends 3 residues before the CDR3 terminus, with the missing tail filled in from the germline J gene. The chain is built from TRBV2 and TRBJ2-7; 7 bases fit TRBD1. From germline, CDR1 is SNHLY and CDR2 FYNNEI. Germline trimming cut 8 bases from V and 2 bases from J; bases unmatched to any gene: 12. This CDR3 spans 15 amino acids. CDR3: CASGSGTEIPYEQYF. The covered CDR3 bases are TGTGCCAGCGGATCCGGGACAGAAATCCCCTACGAG. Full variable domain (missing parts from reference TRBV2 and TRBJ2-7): EPEVTQTPSHQVTQMGQEVILRCVPISNHLYFYWYRQILGQKVEFLVSFYNNEISEKSEIFDDQFSVERPDGSNFTLKIRSTKLEDSAMYFCASGSGTEIPYEQYFGPGTRLTVT.